These T cell receptor beta chains were read from a single sample in a study of T cells after posttransplantation cyclophosphamide. The repertoire was sequenced with immunoSEQ multiplex PCR; TCRdb's copy has only in-frame clones and lacks some. The sample yields 30,000 or so clones, around nine tenths seen once. Sequenced input: PBMCs. The receptors were gathered from a woman in her thirties or forties with a blood cancer, CMV-positive, and with a related stem cell donor. Each CDR3 is given with its conserved first and last residue. D genes are given only for firm matches. Only some rows state a clone size, as once, few, many or a class for expanded clones.

-	TRBD1	TRBV5-1	TRBJ1-4	TGCGCCAGCAGCGATCAGGGACAGCGTAATGAAAAACTGTTTTTT	CASSDQGQRNEKLFF
-	TRBD1	TRBV7-8	TRBJ1-1	TGTGCCAGCAGCAAAGGGACAGCCCGCACCTCCCCCCCTCCTGAAGCTTTCTTT	CASSKGTARTSPPPEAFF
-	-	TRBV11-2	TRBJ2-7	TGTGCCAGCAGGCGGTTGGGGCGGGAATACGAGCAGTACTTC	CASRRLGREYEQYF
-	TRBD2	TRBV4-1	TRBJ2-5	TGCGCCAGCAGCCAGACTAGCGTGAGCCAAGAGACCCAGTACTTC	CASSQTSVSQETQYF
-	TRBD1	TRBV4-1	TRBJ2-5	TGCGCCAGCAGCCAAGATGACAGGGCTGAGACCCAGTACTTC	CASSQDDRAETQYF
-	TRBD1	TRBV6-5	TRBJ1-6	TGTGCCAGCAGTTCTCGACAGGGGGCATGGAATTCACCCCTCCACTTT	CASSSRQGAWNSPLHF
-	-	TRBV2	TRBJ2-3	TGTGCCGCTGTCCCGATAGGCCTAGGGGTGGGCACAGATACGCAGTATTTT	CAAVPIGLGVGTDTQYF
-	-	TRBV27	TRBJ1-5	TGTGCCAGCAGCCCCGACAGGTGGATTAGCAATCAGCCCCAGCATTTT	CASSPDRWISNQPQHF
-	TRBD1	TRBV6-5	TRBJ2-5	TGTGCCAGCAGTTGCCCGACAGGGTTAGCGGAGACCCAGTACTTC	CASSCPTGLAETQYF
-	-	TRBV19	TRBJ2-7	TGTGCCAGTAGGAGTTCCTACTCCGAGCAGTACTTC	CASRSSYSEQYF
-	TRBD1	TRBV5-1	TRBJ2-1	TGCGCCAGCAGCTTGGCCGTGGGACAGGGTTTGGATGAGCAGTTCTTC	CASSLAVGQGLDEQFF
-	-	TRBV7-2	TRBJ1-6	TGTGCCAGCAGACCCGGTCGAGTATATAATTCACCCCTCCACTTT	CASRPGRVYNSPLHF
once	-	TRBV6-5	TRBJ2-7	TGTGCCAGCAATAAGGGAGGATCCTACGAGCAGTACTTC	CASNKGGSYEQYF
-	-	TRBV9	TRBJ2-7	TGTGCCAGCAGCGTAGCGGGGGTCGAAACCTACGAGCAGTACTTC	CASSVAGVETYEQYF
-	-	TRBV7-2	TRBJ2-7	TGTGCCAGCAGCTTAGTAGTACCCTACGAGCAGTACTTC	CASSLVVPYEQYF
-	-	TRBV28	TRBJ1-4	TGTGCCAGCAGTGGCCAGGTCAGGGGTCGAGGTAATGAAAAACTGTTTTTT	CASSGQVRGRGNEKLFF
-	-	TRBV5-1	TRBJ2-1	TGCGCCAGCAGCCAGGGTGCCTACAATGAGCAGTTCTTC	CASSQGAYNEQFF
-	TRBD2	TRBV7-8	TRBJ2-3	TGTGCCAGCAGCCTTCGACTAGCGGGGGGGCCTGGGACAGATACGCAGTATTTT	CASSLRLAGGPGTDTQYF
-	TRBD1	TRBV7-9	TRBJ2-5	TGTGCCAGCAGCTCGAGGGACAGGTCAGCATCAGAGACCCAGTACTTC	CASSSRDRSASETQYF
-	-	TRBV12-5	TRBJ1-5	TGTGCTAGTGCCATCACTAAGACGGATCAGCCCCAGCATTTT	CASAITKTDQPQHF
-	TRBD1	TRBV7-2	TRBJ1-1	TGTGCCAGCAGTTCCGACAGGGGATTTACTGAAGCTTTCTTT	CASSSDRGFTEAFF
-	TRBD2	TRBV6-1	TRBJ2-7	TGTGCCAGCAGTGCAGCGGGGGGGCCGGGTGAGCAGTACTTC	CASSAAGGPGEQYF
-	TRBD1	TRBV18	TRBJ1-6	TGTGCCAGCTCACCACCCGGGACAGGTTATTCACCCCTCCACTTT	CASSPPGTGYSPLHF
-	TRBD1	TRBV7-9	TRBJ1-1	TGTGCCAGCAGCTTAGTCCCCGGGACAGGGAAAGGCCGGGACACTGAAGCTTTCTTT	CASSLVPGTGKGRDTEAFF
-	TRBD1	TRBV5-8	TRBJ1-2	TGTGCCAGCAGCTTGGGACTTAGGGACAGATCTTACGGCTACACCTTC	CASSLGLRDRSYGYTF
-	-	TRBV10-3	TRBJ1-5	TGTGCCATCAGTTCCTCCCCGGGGGGTTACAATCAGCCCCAGCATTTT	CAISSSPGGYNQPQHF
-	-	TRBV6-5	TRBJ2-1	TGTGCCAGCACCCTGAGGAATGAGCAGTTCTTC	CASTLRNEQFF
-	TRBD1	TRBV19	TRBJ2-3	TGTGCCAGCCGCCGGGAAGGGGACAGTGAGTTGTATACGCAGTATTTT	CASRREGDSELYTQYF
-	-	TRBV27	TRBJ2-5	TGTGCCAGCAGTCACCCTAGGCCCCCGTTCACCCAGTACTTC	CASSHPRPPFTQYF
-	TRBD1	TRBV25-1	TRBJ2-5	TGTGCCAGCAGTGGTCCGGACAGGGGCTTCCAAGAGACCCAGTACTTC	CASSGPDRGFQETQYF
few	-	TRBV2	TRBJ1-1	TGTGCCAGCAGTAAGGGGTACACTGAAGCTTTCTTT	CASSKGYTEAFF
-	TRBD1	TRBV5-4	TRBJ1-4	TGTGCCAGCAGCTTAGGGACAGGGAGATCTGAAAAACTGTTTTTT	CASSLGTGRSEKLFF
-	-	TRBV27	TRBJ1-1	TGTGCCAGCAGGGGGGGTTCGACTGAAGCTTTCTTT	CASRGGSTEAFF
-	-	TRBV6-4	TRBJ1-6	TGTGCCAGCAGTGCGCAGGGAGGTTCACCCCTCCACTTT	CASSAQGGSPLHF
-	-	TRBV19	TRBJ2-7	TGTGCCAGTAGGGGGGGGGCCGACGAGCAGTACTTC	CASRGGADEQYF
-	-	TRBV5-1	TRBJ1-2	TGCGCCAGCAGCTTGAGAGGCAACTATGGCTACACCTTC	CASSLRGNYGYTF
-	TRBD1	TRBV4-2	TRBJ1-1	TGTGCCAGCAGCCAAGAGACAGGGGCGAACACTGAAGCTTTCTTT	CASSQETGANTEAFF
-	-	TRBV5-1	TRBJ1-1	TGCGCCAGCAGCCCGAGGACAGCCTTGAACACTGAAGCTTTCTTT	CASSPRTALNTEAFF
-	-	TRBV4-1	TRBJ2-2	TGCGCCAGCAGCTCAGGGGTGTTCGGAGGGAACACCGGGGAGCTGTTTTTT	CASSSGVFGGNTGELFF
-	TRBD1	TRBV29-1	TRBJ1-4	TGCAGCGTGCGGGACAGGGGCGGAGGGGAAAAACTGTTTTTT	CSVRDRGGGEKLFF
-	TRBD1	TRBV11-2	TRBJ1-1	TGTGCCAGCAGCTCAATACAGGGGTTTATTACTGAAGCTTTCTTT	CASSSIQGFITEAFF
-	-	TRBV7-2	TRBJ2-5	TGTGCCAGCAGCTTAAGCCCCCTGGAGACCCAGTACTTC	CASSLSPLETQYF
-	-	TRBV5-8	TRBJ2-7	TGTGCCAGCAGCTTGGATCGGCTTGGGCGCCGATACGAGCAGTACTTC	CASSLDRLGRRYEQYF
once	-	TRBV7-9	TRBJ1-2	TGTGCCAGCAGCTATAGGACGGGGAGAGGCTATGGCTACACCTTC	CASSYRTGRGYGYTF
-	TRBD1	TRBV6-1	TRBJ2-7	TGTGCCAGCAGTGAACTGGACAGGGTCAAACAGCAGTACTTC	CASSELDRVKQQYF
-	-	TRBV2	TRBJ1-2	TGTGCCAGCAGTGAAGCGCTGAGGGGGAATGGCTACACCTTC	CASSEALRGNGYTF
once	-	TRBV9	TRBJ2-2	TGTGCCAGCAGCGCTAGTCCCGGCGGGGAGCTGTTTTTT	CASSASPGGELFF
-	-	TRBV4-3	TRBJ2-7	TGCGCCAGCAGCCCCGGAGCAGCTAGCTACGAGCAGTACTTC	CASSPGAASYEQYF
-	-	TRBV6-1	TRBJ1-6	TGTGCCAGCAGTATGGGAGGAGAGAATTCACCCCTCCACTTT	CASSMGGENSPLHF
-	TRBD1	TRBV28	TRBJ2-7	TGTGCCAGCAGTACCCGACAGGGCGCCTACGAGCAGTACTTC	CASSTRQGAYEQYF
-	TRBD1	TRBV11-2	TRBJ1-1	TGTGCCAGCAGCTCCAGGGGGAATACTGAAGCTTTCTTT	CASSSRGNTEAFF
-	TRBD1	TRBV29-1	TRBJ2-3	TGCAGCGTTGCGGGGACCGGGACAGGGCACGCAGATACGCAGTATTTT	CSVAGTGTGHADTQYF